These 11 T cell receptor beta chains originate from one sample sequenced in a study of shared clonotypes between healthy human individuals. Libraries were prepared by immunoSEQ multiplex PCR; TCRdb keeps only in-frame clonotypes and omits some of them. The sample lists about 490,000 clones, around 80% seen once, with more than 10% in the top ten. The specimen was PBMCs. The receptors shown here come from a middle-aged woman in good health. Some clones in this sample may be carry-over from other donors' samples.

The rearrangement joins TRBV10-3 to TRBJ1-1; D is possibly TRBD1 (6 bases). V shed 6 bases and J shed 0 bases, with 11 bases lying between them. Germline loops: CDR1 ENHRY, CDR2 SYGVKD. The CDR3 consists of 14 residues. Written as DNA, the CDR3 is TGTGCCATCAGCCGACAGGACCTGAACACTGAAGCTTTCTTT. Translation: CAISRQDLNTEAFF.

The chain has TRBV7-2 and TRBJ2-1; D remains unclear. V lost 10 bases and J lost 5, with 18 bases in between. Germline values: CDR1 SGHTA, CDR2 FQGNSA. The CDR3 sequence is 14 residues long. The CDR3, as DNA: TGTGCCACTCTTCTTCCCGGGTTCGACAATGAGCAGTTCTTC. This codes for CATLLPGFDNEQFF. The full variable domain, its missing parts supplied by reference TRBV7-2 and TRBJ2-1, is GAGVSQSPSNKVTEKGKDVELRCDPISGHTALYWYRQSLGQGLEFLIYFQGNSAPDKSGLPSDRFSAERTGGSVSTLTIQRTQQEDSAVYLCATLLPGFDNEQFFGPGTRLTVL.

V is TRBV5-4 and J is TRBJ1-5; D call uncertain. Germline CDR1 SGHNT, CDR2 YYREEE (reference sequence). The CDR3 sequence is 14 residues long. The V end lost 2 bases, the J end lost 2 bases, and 8 bases lay between the germline ends. CDR3 loop: CASSFEGGNQPQHF. Written as DNA, the CDR3 is TGTGCCAGCAGCTTTGAGGGAGGCAATCAGCCCCAGCATTTT.

This clone is a singleton in its sample. A far larger clone is off by one base, so a read error is likely. V usage is TRBV11-2 and J usage is TRBJ1-1, with D hard to call. Trimming stripped 7 bases from V and 1 base from J, with 4 bases between. From germline, CDR1 is SGHAT and CDR2 FQNNGV. This CDR3 is built from 11 residues. CDR3 coding DNA: TGTGCCAGCATGGAGAACACTGAAGCTTTCTTT. Translated: CASMENTEAFF.

This chain joins TRBV5-1 and TRBJ1-1; D gene ambiguous. The ends were cut back, 1 base at V and 7 bases at J, with 17 bases in the middle. The V gene's germline CDR1 is SGHRS and CDR2 YFSETQ. The CDR3 is made up of 15 amino acids. The CDR3 DNA sequence: TGCGCCAGCAGCTTGTCGGCGGGAGGCGGGTATGAAGCTTTCTTT. This sequence encodes CASSLSAGGGYEAFF.

V gene TRBV30 combines with J gene TRBJ1-6, with TRBD1 as a possible D gene (5 bases). CDR3 length: 13 residues. Trimming shortened V by 2 bases and J by 10 bases, and 12 bases separated the two germline ends. CDR1 is GTSNPN and CDR2 is SVGIG in the germline V gene (reference sequence). For the CDR3, the DNA is TGTGCCTGGAGTCCAGGGTACAACTCACCCCTCCACTTT. Amino acids: CAWSPGYNSPLHF.

The CDR3 DNA follows: TGTGCCAGCAGTACCCAAACTGTGGGGTATGGCTACACCTTC. Protein sequence: CASSTQTVGYGYTF. This rearrangement joins TRBV6-6 to TRBJ1-2; D not certain. CDR3 length: 14 amino acids. CDR1 MNHNY and CDR2 SVGAGI come from the germline V gene (reference sequence). Trimming removed 5 bases from V and 5 bases from J, with 15 bases in between.

The rearrangement joins TRBV13 to TRBJ1-3, with D unresolved. The CDR3 is made up of 16 amino acids. Germline V gene lookup returns CDR1 PRHDT and CDR2 FYEKMQ (reference sequence). Between the trimmed V and J ends, which lost 5 bases and 0 bases, there was a span of 14 bases. The CDR3 spells CASSPSYTNSGNTIYF. The CDR3 nucleotides are TGTGCCAGCAGCCCCAGCTACACAAACTCTGGAAACACCATATATTTT.

The J gene is TRBJ1-2, the V gene TRBV25-1; D remains ambiguous. The CDR3 runs 12 residues. Germline V gene sequence: CDR1 MGHDK, CDR2 SYGVNS. With 3 bases removed from V and 8 bases from J, the gap between germline ends came to 10 bases. CDR3 in DNA: TGTGCCAGCAGTGACAACCTCGGGGGCTACACCTTC. Its translation is CASSDNLGGYTF.

V and J are TRBV18 and TRBJ2-3; possible D gene TRBD1, 5 bases. This CDR3 spans 14 amino acids. V was shortened by 2 bases and J by 1 base, with 7 bases between the two germline ends. CDR1 and CDR2 (germline): KGHSH, LQKENI. The CDR3 spells CASSPKQGTDTQYF. CDR3 coding DNA: TGTGCCAGCTCACCAAAACAGGGCACAGATACGCAGTATTTT.

The CDR3 DNA is TGTGCCAGCAGGACAGGGGGGACCGGGGAGCTGTTTTTT. Amino acid sequence: CASRTGGTGELFF. This chain joins TRBV27 and TRBJ2-2; 9 bases fit TRBD1. V lost 6 bases, J lost 5 bases, and 1 base stayed unmatched. This CDR3 region has 13 residues. The germline V gene encodes CDR1 MNHEY and CDR2 SMNVEV (reference sequence).